The present entry profiles one T cell receptor beta chain with its context. Germline CDR1 is LGHNA and CDR2 is YSLEER. The CDR3 sequence is 16 residues long. Here immunoSEQ multiplex PCR was the method, and the copy in TCRdb shows in-frame clones only, minus some. Here the sample spans some 2.4 million clones, roughly 93% being singletons. These data belong to a study of shared clonotypes between healthy human individuals. This chain joins TRBV4-3 and TRBJ2-5, with D possibly being TRBD2 (5 bases). The J call is uncertain, as TRBJ2-7 better fits the DNA end. The specimen was naive CD4+ T cells from PBMCs. The subset here: CD45RA+ positively selected. The clonotype was recovered from a man aged 18-30 years in good health. Some clones in this sample may be carry-over from other donors' samples. The CDR3: CASSQANSGWMGEQYF. In nucleotides, the CDR3 is TGCGCCAGCAGCCAAGCGAATTCGGGGTGGATGGGCGAGCAGTACTTC.